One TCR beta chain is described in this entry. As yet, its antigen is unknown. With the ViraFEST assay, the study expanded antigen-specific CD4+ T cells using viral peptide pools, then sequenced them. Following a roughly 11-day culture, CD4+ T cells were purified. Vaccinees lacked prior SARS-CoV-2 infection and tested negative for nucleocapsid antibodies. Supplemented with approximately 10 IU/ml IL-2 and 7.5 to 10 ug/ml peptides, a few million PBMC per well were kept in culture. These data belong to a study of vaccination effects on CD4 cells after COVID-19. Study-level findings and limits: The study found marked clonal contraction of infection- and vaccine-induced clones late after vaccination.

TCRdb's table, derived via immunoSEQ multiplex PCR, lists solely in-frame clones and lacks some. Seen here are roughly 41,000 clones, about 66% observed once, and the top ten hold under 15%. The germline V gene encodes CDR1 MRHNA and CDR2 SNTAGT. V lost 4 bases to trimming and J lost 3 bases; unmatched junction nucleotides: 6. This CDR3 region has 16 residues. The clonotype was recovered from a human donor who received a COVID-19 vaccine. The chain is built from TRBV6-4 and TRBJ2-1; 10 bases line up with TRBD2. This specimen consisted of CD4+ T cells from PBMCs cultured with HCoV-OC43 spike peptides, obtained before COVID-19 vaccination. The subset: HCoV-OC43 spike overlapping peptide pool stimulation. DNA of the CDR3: TGTGCCAGCAGTGCCTTTACTAGCGGGGACTACAATGAGCAGTTCTTC. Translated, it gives CASSAFTSGDYNEQFF.